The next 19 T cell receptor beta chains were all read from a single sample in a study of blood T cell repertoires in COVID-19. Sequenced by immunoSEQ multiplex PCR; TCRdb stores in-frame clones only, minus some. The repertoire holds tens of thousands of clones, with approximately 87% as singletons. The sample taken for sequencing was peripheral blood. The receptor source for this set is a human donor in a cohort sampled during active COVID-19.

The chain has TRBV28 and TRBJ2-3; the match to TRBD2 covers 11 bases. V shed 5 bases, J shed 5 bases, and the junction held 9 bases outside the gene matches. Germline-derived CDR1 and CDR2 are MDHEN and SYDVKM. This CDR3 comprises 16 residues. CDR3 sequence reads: CASSPTSGTAGDTQYF. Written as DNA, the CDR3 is TGTGCCAGCAGTCCGACTAGCGGGACGGCGGGAGATACGCAGTATTTT.

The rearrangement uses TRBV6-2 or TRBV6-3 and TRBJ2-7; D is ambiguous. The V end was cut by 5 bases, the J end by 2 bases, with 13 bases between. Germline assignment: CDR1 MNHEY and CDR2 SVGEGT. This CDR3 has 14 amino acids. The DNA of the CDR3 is TGTGCCAGCAGTACTCCCCTAGGCACCTACGAGCAGTACTTC. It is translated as CASSTPLGTYEQYF.

CDR3 nucleotides: TGTGCCACAAGTAGACGGGGGGCCTACGAGCAGTACTTC. It translates to CATSRRGAYEQYF. The chain carries TRBV2 and TRBJ2-7; 7 nucleotides match TRBD2. V lost 10 bases to trimming and J lost 2 bases; unmatched junction nucleotides: 8. Germline loops: CDR1 SNHLY, CDR2 FYNNEI. This CDR3 is built from 13 residues. The variable domain in full, completed from reference TRBV2 and TRBJ2-7, reads EPEVTQTPSHQVTQMGQEVILRCVPISNHLYFYWYRQILGQKVEFLVSFYNNEISEKSEIFDDQFSVERPDGSNFTLKIRSTKLEDSAMYFCATSRRGAYEQYFGPGTRLTVT.

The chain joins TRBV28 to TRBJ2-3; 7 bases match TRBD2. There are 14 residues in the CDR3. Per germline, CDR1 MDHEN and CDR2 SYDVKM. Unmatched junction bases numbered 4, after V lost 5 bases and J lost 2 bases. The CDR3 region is CASSPGDYTDTQYF. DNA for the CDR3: TGTGCCAGCAGTCCCGGGGACTACACAGATACGCAGTATTTT.

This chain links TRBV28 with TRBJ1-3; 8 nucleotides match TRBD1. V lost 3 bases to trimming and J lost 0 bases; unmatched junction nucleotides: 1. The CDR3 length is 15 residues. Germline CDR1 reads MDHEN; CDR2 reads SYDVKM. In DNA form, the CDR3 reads TGTGCCAGCAGTTTCGACAGGGGCTCTGGAAACACCATATATTTT. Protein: CASSFDRGSGNTIYF.

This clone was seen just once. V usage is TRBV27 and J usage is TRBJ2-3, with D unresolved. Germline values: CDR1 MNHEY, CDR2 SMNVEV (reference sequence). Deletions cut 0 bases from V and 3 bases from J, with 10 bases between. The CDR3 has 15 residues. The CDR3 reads CASSLSVSRTDTQYF. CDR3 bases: TGTGCCAGCAGTTTATCAGTTAGCCGGACAGATACGCAGTATTTT.

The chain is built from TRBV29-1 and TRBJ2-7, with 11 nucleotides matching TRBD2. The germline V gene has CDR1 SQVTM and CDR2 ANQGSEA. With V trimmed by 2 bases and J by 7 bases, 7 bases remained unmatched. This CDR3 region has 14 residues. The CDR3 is CSVELAGGLREQYF. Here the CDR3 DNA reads TGCAGCGTTGAACTAGCGGGGGGTCTTCGGGAGCAGTACTTC.

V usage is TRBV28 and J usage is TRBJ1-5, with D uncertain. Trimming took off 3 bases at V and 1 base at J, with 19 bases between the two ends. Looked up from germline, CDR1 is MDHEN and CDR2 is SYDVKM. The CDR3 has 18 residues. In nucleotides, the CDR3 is TGTGCCAGCAGTTTGTTCGTGACGGGGAGGGAAAGCAATCAGCCCCAGCATTTT. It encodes CASSLFVTGRESNQPQHF.

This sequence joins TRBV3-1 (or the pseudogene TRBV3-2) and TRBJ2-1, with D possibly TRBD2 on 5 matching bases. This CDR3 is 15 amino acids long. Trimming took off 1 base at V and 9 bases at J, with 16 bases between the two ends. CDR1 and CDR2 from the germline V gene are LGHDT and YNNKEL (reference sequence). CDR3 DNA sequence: TGTGCCAGCAGCCAAGGGAGACGGGGTCACGGTGAGCAGTTCTTC. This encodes CASSQGRRGHGEQFF.

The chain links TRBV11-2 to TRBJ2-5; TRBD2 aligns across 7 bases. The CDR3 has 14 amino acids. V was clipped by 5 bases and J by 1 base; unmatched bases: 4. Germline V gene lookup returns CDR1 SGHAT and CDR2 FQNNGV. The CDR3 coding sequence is TGTGCCAGCAGCCTACTAGCGTTCCAAGAGACCCAGTACTTC. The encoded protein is CASSLLAFQETQYF.

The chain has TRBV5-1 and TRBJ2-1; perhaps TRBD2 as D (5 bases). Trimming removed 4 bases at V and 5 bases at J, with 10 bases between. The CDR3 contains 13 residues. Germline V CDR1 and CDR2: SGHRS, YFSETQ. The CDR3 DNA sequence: TGCGCCAGCAGCCGCGGTAGCGACAATGAGCAGTTCTTC. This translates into CASSRGSDNEQFF.

CDR3 sequence: CASSKLRNYGYTF. The CDR3 nucleotides read TGTGCCAGCAGCAAGCTACGGAACTATGGCTACACCTTC. The chain recombines TRBV12-3 or TRBV12-4 with TRBJ1-2; no definite D call. The V end was cut by 6 bases, the J end by 2 bases, with 10 bases between. The CDR3 extends over 13 amino acids.

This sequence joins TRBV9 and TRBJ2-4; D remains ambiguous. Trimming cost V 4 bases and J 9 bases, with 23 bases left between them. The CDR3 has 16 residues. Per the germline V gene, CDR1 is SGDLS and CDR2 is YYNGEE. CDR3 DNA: TGTGCCAGCAGCTCCACCCCCGGCTCGGTTTCGGGCATTCAGTACTTC. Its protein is CASSSTPGSVSGIQYF. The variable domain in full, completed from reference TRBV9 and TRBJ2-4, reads DSGVTQTPKHLITATGQRVTLRCSPRSGDLSVYWYQQSLDQGLQFLIQYYNGEERAKGNILERFSAQQFPDLHSELNLSSLELGDSALYFCASSSTPGSVSGIQYFGAGTRLSVL.

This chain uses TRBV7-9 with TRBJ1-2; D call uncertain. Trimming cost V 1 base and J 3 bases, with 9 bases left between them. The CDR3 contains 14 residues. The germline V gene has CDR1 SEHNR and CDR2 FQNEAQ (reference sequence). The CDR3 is CASSLGAVDYGYTF. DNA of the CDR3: TGTGCCAGCAGCTTAGGGGCAGTGGACTATGGCTACACCTTC.

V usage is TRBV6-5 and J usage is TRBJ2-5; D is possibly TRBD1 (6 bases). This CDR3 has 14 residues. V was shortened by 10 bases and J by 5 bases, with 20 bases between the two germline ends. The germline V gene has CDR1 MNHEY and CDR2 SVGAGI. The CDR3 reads CATYHRVGRETQYF. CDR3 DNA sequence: TGTGCCACCTATCACAGGGTGGGTCGGGAGACCCAGTACTTC.

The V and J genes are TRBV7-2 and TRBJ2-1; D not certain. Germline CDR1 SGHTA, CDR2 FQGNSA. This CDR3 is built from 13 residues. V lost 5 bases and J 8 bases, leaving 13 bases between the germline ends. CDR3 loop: CASSPPLGDEQFF. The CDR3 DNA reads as TGTGCCAGCAGCCCCCCTCTGGGCGATGAGCAGTTCTTC.

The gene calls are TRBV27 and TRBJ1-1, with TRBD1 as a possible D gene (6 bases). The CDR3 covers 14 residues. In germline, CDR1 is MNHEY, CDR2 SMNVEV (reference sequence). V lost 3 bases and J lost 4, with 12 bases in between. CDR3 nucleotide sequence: TGTGCCAGCAGTTTTGGGCAGGGGTTCACTGAAGCTTTCTTT. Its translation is CASSFGQGFTEAFF.

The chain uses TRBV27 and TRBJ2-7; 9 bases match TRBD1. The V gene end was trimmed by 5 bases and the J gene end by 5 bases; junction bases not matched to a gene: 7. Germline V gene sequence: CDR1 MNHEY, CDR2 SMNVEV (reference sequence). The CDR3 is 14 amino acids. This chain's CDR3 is CASSRTGARNEQYF. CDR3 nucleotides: TGTGCCAGCAGTCGGACAGGGGCCAGGAACGAGCAGTACTTC.

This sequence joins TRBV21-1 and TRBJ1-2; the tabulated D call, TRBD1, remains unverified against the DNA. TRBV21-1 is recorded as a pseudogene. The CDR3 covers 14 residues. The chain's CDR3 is CASSKAAGHYGYTF. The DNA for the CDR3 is TGTGCCAGCAGCAAAGCTGCAGGGCACTATGGCTACACCTTC.